The 8 T cell receptor beta chains in this list originate from one sample, sequenced in a study of CD4 T cells in relation to SARS-CoV-2 and coronaviruses. Before the COVID-19 pandemic, during about 2011-2019, CD4+ T cells were taken from unexposed donors. After more than eight days of culture, CD4+ T cells were isolated. These receptors have no known antigen. TCRdb's copy holds only in-frame clones and misses some; the assay was immunoSEQ multiplex PCR. Here the sample spans 25,000 to 30,000 clones, about 75% being singletons. Sequenced sample: CD4+ T cells from PBMCs, cultured in vitro. The receptors originated from a human donor in good health.

This chain joins TRBV19 and TRBJ2-1, with D perhaps matching TRBD2 (5 bases). Germline values: CDR1 LNHDA, CDR2 SQIVND (reference sequence). Trimming removed 6 bases at V and 0 bases at J, with 15 bases between. The CDR3 runs to 16 residues. Written as DNA, the CDR3 is TGTGCCAGTAGACAACTGGGAGTTGGCTCCTACAATGAGCAGTTCTTC. Protein product: CASRQLGVGSYNEQFF.

This clone was observed a few times. The chain is built from TRBV6-1 and TRBJ1-2; 7 nucleotides line up with TRBD1. Trimming cost V 0 bases and J 4 bases; bases outside gene matches: 5. The V gene's germline CDR1 is MNHNS and CDR2 SASEGT. The CDR3 covers 15 residues. The CDR3 loop is CASSEAPGQIYGYTF. The DNA of the CDR3 is TGTGCCAGCAGTGAAGCCCCGGGACAGATCTATGGCTACACCTTC.

The table lists this clone with a few counts. J is TRBJ1-2 and V is TRBV2; no definite D call. From germline, CDR1 is SNHLY and CDR2 FYNNEI. CDR3 size: 16 residues. V was pared by 3 bases and J by 7 bases, with 21 bases between. In DNA form, the CDR3 reads TGTGCCAGCAGTGAGTCAGCGAGTTTCTTCCTTAGTGGCTACACCTTC. This gives the protein CASSESASFFLSGYTF.

This sequence joins TRBV12-3 or TRBV12-4 and TRBJ1-5; D possibly corresponds to TRBD1 (5 bases). V was trimmed by 6 bases and J by 8 bases, leaving 14 bases between them. This CDR3 has 13 residues. The CDR3 sequence is CASRARVGEPQHF. As DNA, the CDR3 is TGTGCCAGCAGGGCCAGGGTTGGTGAGCCCCAGCATTTT.

The V and J genes are TRBV4-1 and TRBJ2-5; the match to TRBD2 covers 8 bases. J was trimmed by 2 bases and V by 0 bases; bases with no gene match: 5. Germline V gene data show CDR1 as MGHRA and CDR2 as YSYEKL. The CDR3 has 16 amino acids. DNA for the CDR3: TGCGCCAGCAGCCAAGATTACAGCGGGGGTCAAGAGACCCAGTACTTC. Translation: CASSQDYSGGQETQYF.

The gene calls are TRBV6-1 and TRBJ2-7; 11 bases align to TRBD1. Germline V gene lookup returns CDR1 MNHNS and CDR2 SASEGT. CDR3 length: 18 residues. Trimming cost V 4 bases and J 2 bases; bases outside gene matches: 13. Here the CDR3 reads CASSGDRGWLGGTYEQYF. CDR3 DNA sequence: TGTGCCAGCAGTGGGGACAGGGGGTGGCTCGGGGGAACCTACGAGCAGTACTTC.

The J gene is TRBJ2-1, the V gene TRBV13; 8 bases line up with TRBD2. Trimming at V came to 5 bases and at J to 9 bases, leaving 12 bases not matched to a gene. This CDR3 has 15 amino acids. CDR1 PRHDT and CDR2 FYEKMQ come from the germline V gene (reference sequence). The CDR3 spells CASSIRVAGRGEQFF. CDR3 coding DNA: TGTGCCAGCAGCATCCGGGTAGCGGGGAGGGGTGAGCAGTTCTTC. The complete variable domain, with remaining parts taken from reference TRBV13 and TRBJ2-1, reads AAGVIQSPRHLIKEKRETATLKCYPIPRHDTVYWYQQGPGQDPQFLISFYEKMQSDKGSIPDRFSAQQFSDYHSELNMSSLELGDSALYFCASSIRVAGRGEQFFGPGTRLTVL.

The gene calls are TRBV10-3 and TRBJ2-2, with TRBD2 matching 9 bases. CDR3 size: 17 residues. With V trimmed by 6 bases and J by 2 bases, 10 bases remained unmatched. In germline, CDR1 is ENHRY, CDR2 SYGVKD. The CDR3 sequence: CAISRRGSGGNTGELFF. The CDR3 DNA sequence: TGTGCCATCAGCCGAAGAGGTAGCGGGGGCAACACCGGGGAGCTGTTTTTT.